This T cell receptor beta chain was sequenced during a study of T cell repertoires in aging, cancer and after chemotherapy (dated by TCRdb to about 2019). Notes on the research overall: The donors fell into six age groups ranging from 30 or younger to 70 or older, and each group had at least three individuals. In the hematological group, the paired samples taken before and after chemotherapy came from chronic lymphocytic leukemia patients given fludarabine- or bendamustine-based regimens. In total, the full dataset held about 8.8 million TCR reads. To examine immunoaging and T cell reconstitution after chemotherapy, the study profiled TCR beta repertoires in peripheral blood from healthy donors and cancer patients. The cohort comprised 220 or so cancer patients, 90 to 94 with hematological and over 110 with solid cancers, plus 95 healthy donors as a reference group.

The paper as a whole reports these results and caveats: In healthy donors, the drop in TCR diversity with age came mainly from a loss of richness, whereas in cancer patients a loss of evenness also played a part. Lymphoid organ infiltration was present in hematological cancer patients, and this infiltration may itself impair thymic emigration or peripheral T cell expansion. Compared with age-matched healthy donors, untreated patients with either hematological or solid cancers had significantly lower TCR diversity in the blood along with higher clonality. In both cancer cohorts, the median generation probability rose over the chemotherapy interval, which suggests that the repertoire was reconstituted through rebound thymic output. The authors noted that the repertoire data do not allow conclusions about immunological memory after chemotherapy.

Worth noting for this clonotype: The antigen this receptor binds is unknown. Per-base qualities were not stored, and no clone one base away is much larger.

Rearranged TRB sequences spanning V, D and J segments were amplified in a multiplex touch-down PCR with a mixed TRB-A/B primer pool. Illumina adapters and sample indices were added to the amplicons in two consecutive PCR reactions performed with Phusion HS II polymerase. After gel purification with the NucleoSpin Gel and PCR Clean-up kit, the amplicons were checked using Qubit and an Agilent 2100 Bioanalyzer. The libraries were sequenced on an Illumina MiSeq with 600-cycle, single-indexed, paired-end runs. Per the authors' processing: TRB sequences were processed with MiXCR versions 2.12 and 3.0.5. A clone was defined as each unique CDR3 nucleotide sequence, and only productive sequences supported by at least two reads were kept. The repertoire metrics were Shannon diversity, evenness, clonality (calculated as one minus evenness), and diversity profiles parameterized by alpha from 0 to 5. The IGoR algorithm was used to compute generation probabilities of clones in paired pre- and post-chemotherapy samples. Through fastp at Q25 and MiXCR, TCRdb rebuilt clones from the public reads, retaining in-frame beta chains. Every CDR3 protein is listed once, alongside the most common genes and DNA of its rows. The V and J calls come from TCRdb's annotation, not from the publication. The sample table holds around 12,000 distinct CDR3 sequences, of which under 35% were seen once. The biggest ten clones account for more than 9% of the sample.

TCR beta rearrangements were amplified from genomic DNA isolated from peripheral blood, not from sorted cells or RNA. Sequenced material: blood. The TCR originated in a human donor with a blood cancer.

The CDR3 here reads CASDPGGSNSPLHF. The nucleotides are TGTGCCAGCGACCCAGGGGGCAGTAATTCACCCCTCCACTTT. In this chain, TRBV4-2 is recombined with TRBJ1-6; TRBD1 fits 8 bases in the junction. Germline trimming: 8 bases from V, 6 bases from J; junction bases outside gene matches: 6. The CDR1 and CDR2 encoded by the germline V gene are LGHNA and YNFKEQ. The CDR3, cysteine through phenylalanine, is 14 amino acids long. Just the 42-base CDR3 DNA is kept, in frame starting at base 1.